The 5 T cell receptor beta chains given below trace back to one sample, sequenced in a study of response to subunit inactivated influenza vaccine. From the RT-PCR reads, TCRdb called clonotypes with MiXCR, one entry per CDR3 protein. The sample records about 520,000 distinct CDR3 sequences, around 9.9% being singletons. Sample: PBMCs from blood, taken 40 to 50 days after vaccination. The source of these receptors is a man aged 45-65 years who received an inactivated influenza vaccine.

This chain joins TRBV24-1 and TRBJ2-3; the D gene is possibly TRBD2 (5 bases). The CDR3 length is 18 residues. Trimming shortened V by 4 bases and J by 0 bases, and 19 bases separated the two germline ends. CDR1 is KGHDR and CDR2 is SFDVKD in the germline V gene. In DNA, the CDR3 is TGTGCCACCAGTGACCCCGGGTGGGGAGTAAGTAGCACAGATACGCAGTATTTT. Its protein product is CATSDPGWGVSSTDTQYF.

Many counts were recorded for this clonotype. The J gene is TRBJ1-1, the V gene TRBV5-5; no definite D call. Germline CDR1 reads SGHKS; CDR2 reads YYEKEE (reference sequence). This CDR3 spans 14 amino acids. The V gene lost 3 bases and the J gene lost 2 bases, with 11 bases spanning the gap. In DNA form, the CDR3 reads TGTGCCAGCAGCTGGGCCTCAACTAACACTGAAGCTTTCTTT. The encoded protein is CASSWASTNTEAFF.

DNA for the CDR3: TGTGCCAGCAGTGAATACGGGTCACCCCTCCACTTT. Translated, it gives CASSEYGSPLHF. The chain carries TRBV25-1 and TRBJ1-6; D remains ambiguous. V lost 0 bases, J lost 10 bases, and 4 bases lay in between. The CDR3 length is 12 residues. Germline V gene data show CDR1 as MGHDK and CDR2 as SYGVNS.

This clonotype turned up a few times. At one end, the junction sequence differs from germline, possibly due to a read error. This chain joins TRBV6-5 and TRBJ1-5; TRBD1 is a possible D gene (6 bases). Germline loops: CDR1 MNHEY, CDR2 SVGAGI. The CDR3 has 14 amino acids. The CDR3 sequence: CASSSQGSSQPQHF. CDR3 sequence (DNA): TGTGCCAGCAGTTCACAGGGAAGCAGTCAGCCCCAGCATTTT.

The genes are TRBV20-1 and TRBJ1-5; 9 bases match TRBD1. Trimming at V came to 6 bases and at J to 5 bases, leaving 8 bases not matched to a gene. Per the germline V gene, CDR1 is DFQATT and CDR2 is SNEGSKA (reference sequence). The CDR3 runs 14 residues. CDR3 nucleotides: TGCAGTGCACCTGGACAGGGGAGGGATCAGCCCCAGCATTTT. This gives the protein CSAPGQGRDQPQHF.